One sample yielded the 13 T cell receptor beta chains listed below, sequenced in a study of Ad26.COV2.S vaccination and SARS-CoV-2 variants. Treatment of the sample: some 20 received Ad26.COV2.S at low or high dose, single or two shots; several received placebo; per-sample allocation not given. The samples date from day 63 after the first vaccine or placebo injection. Profiling relied on immunoSEQ multiplex PCR, and the TCRdb table lists in-frame clones only, not all of them. The table has 430,000 or so clones, approximately 92% seen once. Source: peripheral blood, taken in a trial of Ad26.COV2.S vaccine versus placebo. The receptors were gathered from a person aged 18-60 years who received the Ad26.COV2.S COVID-19 vaccine or a placebo.

This clone was detected only once. In DNA form, the CDR3 reads TGCGCCAGCAGCTTGAGTGGGCAGGGGAACACTGAAGCTTTCTTT. Translated, it gives CASSLSGQGNTEAFF. The chain carries TRBV5-1 and TRBJ1-1; perhaps TRBD1 as D (5 bases). The CDR3 is made up of 15 amino acids. Germline CDR1 and CDR2: SGHRS and YFSETQ. The V end was cut by 1 base, the J end by 1 base, with 11 bases between.

The chain employs TRBV12-3 or TRBV12-4 and TRBJ1-1; D not certain. V was trimmed by 3 bases and J by 5 bases, leaving 10 bases between them. The CDR3 has 13 amino acids. This CDR3 is CASSLFGETEAFF. The CDR3 nucleotides read TGTGCCAGCAGTTTGTTCGGGGAAACTGAAGCTTTCTTT.

This chain uses TRBV5-1 with TRBJ1-1; D is ambiguous. The CDR3 is made up of 13 amino acids. Trimming stripped 0 bases from V and 4 bases from J, with 7 bases between. CDR1 and CDR2 from the germline V gene are SGHRS and YFSETQ. Here the CDR3 reads CASSLAGPTEAFF. DNA for the CDR3: TGCGCCAGCAGCTTGGCCGGGCCCACTGAAGCTTTCTTT.

The chain links TRBV4-3 to TRBJ1-1; no clear D gene. Germline V lookup: CDR1 LGHNA, CDR2 YSLEER. V was trimmed by 4 bases and J by 0 bases, leaving 9 bases between them. The CDR3 has 14 residues. The DNA of the CDR3 is TGCGCCAGCAGCCGCAGCCTAGTGAACACTGAAGCTTTCTTT. Protein product: CASSRSLVNTEAFF.

The rearrangement uses TRBV11-2 and TRBJ2-7; 7 bases fit TRBD2. This CDR3 region has 14 residues. The germline V gene has CDR1 SGHAT and CDR2 FQNNGV. The V segment lost 5 bases and the J segment 4 bases; nucleotides outside the gene matches: 8. CDR3 bases: TGTGCCAGCAGCCCTTGGGGGGAGGGATACGAGCAGTACGTC. Translation gives CASSPWGEGYEQYV.

This clone was seen a handful of times. The V gene is TRBV30, the J gene TRBJ1-1; the D is unclear. Germline CDR1 GTSNPN, CDR2 SVGIG (reference sequence). Trimming left V 7 bases short and J 5 bases short, with 17 bases between. The CDR3 spans 13 residues. The CDR3 bases are TGTGCCTACTCCATGAACTGGGGTACTGAAGCTTTCTTT. This sequence encodes CAYSMNWGTEAFF.

The chain recombines TRBV28 with TRBJ1-1; D is ambiguous. The CDR3 loop spans 18 amino acids. V shed 2 bases and J shed 3 bases, with 22 bases lying between them. Germline values: CDR1 MDHEN, CDR2 SYDVKM. CDR3 protein: CASSLIGSWGKVDTEAFF. The CDR3 DNA follows: TGTGCCAGCAGTTTAATAGGGTCGTGGGGAAAGGTGGACACTGAAGCTTTCTTT.

The chain joins TRBV24-1 to TRBJ2-1; D is uncertain. Between the trimmed V and J ends, which lost 5 bases and 0 bases, there was a span of 13 bases. Germline V gene data show CDR1 as KGHDR and CDR2 as SFDVKD. The CDR3 has 16 residues. The CDR3, as DNA: TGTGCCACCAGTGCCTATAGGTTTAGCTCCTACAATGAGCAGTTCTTC. It yields the protein CATSAYRFSSYNEQFF.

J is TRBJ1-1 and V is TRBV29-1; 7 bases agree with TRBD1. Trimming removed 2 bases from V and 1 base from J; junction bases left unmatched: 7. The length of the CDR3 is 15 residues. CDR1 and CDR2 from the germline V gene are SQVTM and ANQGSEA. The CDR3 nucleotides are TGCAGCGTTGAAAGACCGGACAGGTGGAACACTGAAGCTTTCTTT. Protein sequence: CSVERPDRWNTEAFF. The complete variable domain, with remaining parts taken from reference TRBV29-1 and TRBJ1-1, reads SAVISQKPSRDICQRGTSLTIQCQVDSQVTMMFWYRQQPGQSLTLIATANQGSEATYESGFVIDKFPISRPNLTFSTLTVSNMSPEDSSIYLCSVERPDRWNTEAFFGQGTRLTVV.

The chain joins TRBV18 to TRBJ2-3; D not certain. The CDR3 runs 14 residues. Per germline, CDR1 KGHSH and CDR2 LQKENI. With 3 bases removed from V and 8 bases from J, the gap between germline ends came to 15 bases. The CDR3 DNA follows: TGTGCCAGCTCACCCTTGACTGACCTTGGTACGCAGTATTTT. It translates to CASSPLTDLGTQYF.

The chain combines TRBV24-1 with TRBJ2-1; D may be TRBD1 or TRBD2 (6 bases each). Trimming pared 4 bases from V and 0 bases from J, leaving 12 bases between. The CDR3 extends over 16 amino acids. The V gene's germline CDR1 is KGHDR and CDR2 SFDVKD. As DNA, the CDR3 is TGTGCCACCAGTGAATCCGGGGGCCACTCCTACAATGAGCAGTTCTTC. It yields the protein CATSESGGHSYNEQFF.

This chain links TRBV5-1 with TRBJ2-3; D unclear. The CDR3 contains 14 residues. Trimming pared 1 base from V and 2 bases from J, leaving 8 bases between. Germline CDR1 SGHRS, CDR2 YFSETQ. CDR3 in DNA: TGCGCCAGCAGCTTGACGGCTTACACAGATACGCAGTATTTT. It specifies CASSLTAYTDTQYF.

The chain joins TRBV7-9 to TRBJ1-1; possibly TRBD1 for D (6 bases). Germline CDR1 and CDR2: SEHNR and FQNEAQ (reference sequence). This CDR3 region has 15 residues. V was pared by 1 base and J by 3 bases, with 12 bases between. CDR3: CASSLGQGSDTEAFF. The CDR3 bases are TGTGCCAGCAGCTTAGGTCAGGGGTCGGACACTGAAGCTTTCTTT.